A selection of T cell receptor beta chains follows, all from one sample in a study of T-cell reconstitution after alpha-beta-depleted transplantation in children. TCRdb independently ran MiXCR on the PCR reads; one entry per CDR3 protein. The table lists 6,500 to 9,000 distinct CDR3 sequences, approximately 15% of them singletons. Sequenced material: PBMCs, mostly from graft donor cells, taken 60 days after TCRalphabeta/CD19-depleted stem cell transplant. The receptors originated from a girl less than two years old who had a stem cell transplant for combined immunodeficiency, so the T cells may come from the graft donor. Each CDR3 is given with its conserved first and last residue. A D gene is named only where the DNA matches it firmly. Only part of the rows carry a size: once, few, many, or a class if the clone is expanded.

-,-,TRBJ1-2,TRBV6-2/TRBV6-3,TGTGCCAGCAGTTATCCTTCGACAGGCAACCGGCTGGGCTACACCTTC,CASSYPSTGNRLGYTF
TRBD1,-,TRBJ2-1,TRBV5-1,TGCGCCAGCACTGCGGTAACAGGGGTTAATGAGCAGTTCTTC,CASTAVTGVNEQFF
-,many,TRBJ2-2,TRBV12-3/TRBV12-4,TGTGCCAGCACCCTGAATCAGGCCGGGGAGCTGTTTTTT,CASTLNQAGELFF
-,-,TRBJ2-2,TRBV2,TGTGCCAGCAGTGTGAGGAGAGGGGCCGACACCGGGGAGCTGTTTTTT,CASSVRRGADTGELFF
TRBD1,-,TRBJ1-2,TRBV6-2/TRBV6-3,TGTGCCAGCAGTTTCCTGACAGGGGTCGGCTACACCTTC,CASSFLTGVGYTF
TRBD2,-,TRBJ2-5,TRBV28,TGTGCCAGCAGTTCCCCACTAGCGGGAGTCCAAGAGACCCAGTACTTC,CASSSPLAGVQETQYF
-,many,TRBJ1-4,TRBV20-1,TGCAGTGCTAGAGATCTCTTGCCTTTTGCAACTAATGAAAAACTGTTTTTT,CSARDLLPFATNEKLFF
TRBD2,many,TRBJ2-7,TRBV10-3,TGTGCCATCAGTGCCGGGACTAGCGGGGCGAGCTCCTACGAGCAGTACTTC,CAISAGTSGASSYEQYF
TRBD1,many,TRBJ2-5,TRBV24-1,TGTGCCACCAGTGGCGGGACAGGGGGCAGAGAGACCCAGTACTTC,CATSGGTGGRETQYF
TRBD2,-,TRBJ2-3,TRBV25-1,TGTGCCAGCAGTGACCGGCGGGAGGGCTCAGATACGCAGTATTTT,CASSDRREGSDTQYF
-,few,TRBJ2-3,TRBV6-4,TGTGCCAGCAGTGACTCTCGGAAGAGGGAAGGGAGCACAGATACGCAGTATTTT,CASSDSRKREGSTDTQYF
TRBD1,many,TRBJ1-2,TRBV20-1,TGCAGTGCTAGTCAAGGGGACAGGGGGCTCGATGGCTACACCTTC,CSASQGDRGLDGYTF
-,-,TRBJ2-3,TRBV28,TGTGCCAGCAGTTATTACAGGGTTAGCACAGATACGCAGTATTTT,CASSYYRVSTDTQYF
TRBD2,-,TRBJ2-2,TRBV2,TGTGCCAGCTTCGTGACTAGCGGGCTCGGGGAGCTGTTTTTT,CASFVTSGLGELFF
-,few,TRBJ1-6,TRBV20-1,TGCAGTGCGGAGCCGGGCTATTCACCCCTCCACTTT,CSAEPGYSPLHF
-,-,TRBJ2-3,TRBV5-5,TGTGCCAGCAGCTCACCCGAGTGGGGGGGCTTAACAGATACGCAGTATTTT,CASSSPEWGGLTDTQYF
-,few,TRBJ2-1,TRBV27,TGTGCCAGCCGGCGGGGCGGGTCCTACAATGAGCAGTTCTTC,CASRRGGSYNEQFF
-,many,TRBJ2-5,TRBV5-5,TGTGCCAGCAGCTTCCAGCGGTATTACCAAGAGACCCAGTACTTC,CASSFQRYYQETQYF
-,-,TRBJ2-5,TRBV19,TGTGCCAGTAGTATAGGACAGAGTGTGGGGACCCAGTACTTC,CASSIGQSVGTQYF
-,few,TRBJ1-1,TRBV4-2,TGTGCCAGCAGCCAAACATTAACATGGGCTGAAGCTTTCTTT,CASSQTLTWAEAFF
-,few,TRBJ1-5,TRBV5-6,TGTGCCAGCAGCTTGGCGGGACGGTCAAATCAGCCCCAGCATTTT,CASSLAGRSNQPQHF
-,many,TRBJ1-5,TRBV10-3,TGTGCCATCAGGGCAGAAGGCCGGGATCAGCCCCAGCATTTT,CAIRAEGRDQPQHF
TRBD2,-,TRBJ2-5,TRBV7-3,TGTGCCAGCAGCTTAACTAGCGGGGGGGCCGGGGAGACCCAGTACTTC,CASSLTSGGAGETQYF
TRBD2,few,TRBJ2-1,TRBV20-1,TGCAGTGCTAGAGATCCCTGGCAGGACTACCCGTGGTGGGGGGGCAATGAGCAGTTCTTC,CSARDPWQDYPWWGGNEQFF
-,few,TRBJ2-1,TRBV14,TGTGCCAGCAGCCAAGGTGACTCAGGCTACAATGAGCAGTTCTTC,CASSQGDSGYNEQFF
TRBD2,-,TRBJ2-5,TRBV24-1,TGTGCCACCAGTGATTTCCCCAGGACTAGCGTGGAGACCCAGTACTTC,CATSDFPRTSVETQYF
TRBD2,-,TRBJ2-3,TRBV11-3,TGTGCCAGCAGCTTAGCTCCTAGCGGGGTAACAGATACGCAGTATTTT,CASSLAPSGVTDTQYF
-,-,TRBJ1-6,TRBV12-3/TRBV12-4,TGTGCCAGCAGTTTGTGGGGCACCCGGGGAAGCTATAATTCACCCCTCCACTTT,CASSLWGTRGSYNSPLHF